These 16 T cell receptor beta chains originate from one sample sequenced in a study of blood T cell repertoires in COVID-19. Generated by immunoSEQ multiplex PCR, the TCRdb table keeps only in-frame clones and is missing some. There are a few hundred thousand clones in the sample; about nine tenths occur only once, and approximately 0.85% lies in the top ten. The source material was peripheral blood. These receptors were taken from a woman between 40 and 50 years old who had recovered from COVID-19.

The chain joins TRBV19 to TRBJ2-5; 8 nucleotides line up with TRBD2. From germline, CDR1 is LNHDA and CDR2 SQIVND (reference sequence). Trimming removed 6 bases from V and 5 bases from J; junction bases left unmatched: 11. The length of the CDR3 is 15 residues. CDR3 sequence: CASRDRAGAGETQYF. The DNA of the CDR3 is TGTGCCAGTAGGGATCGAGCGGGAGCCGGGGAGACCCAGTACTTC.

The chain couples TRBV5-1 to TRBJ2-7, with no clear D. The V gene lost 3 bases and the J gene lost 0 bases, with 7 bases spanning the gap. This CDR3 contains 13 residues. Germline V gives CDR1 SGHRS, CDR2 YFSETQ. CDR3: CASSSAISYEQYF. The CDR3 bases are TGCGCCAGCAGCTCCGCTATCTCCTACGAGCAGTACTTC.

The chain is built from TRBV10-3 and TRBJ1-1; weak D call: TRBD1 (5 bases). Per the germline V gene, CDR1 is ENHRY and CDR2 is SYGVKD. The germline V and J ends were trimmed by 2 bases and 4 bases, with 8 bases remaining between them. The CDR3 consists of 13 residues. This CDR3 is CAISERGTTEAFF. In DNA form, the CDR3 reads TGTGCCATCAGTGAGCGGGGGACCACTGAAGCTTTCTTT.

The V call is TRBV30, the J call TRBJ1-4, with a possible D match to TRBD1 (6 bases). Trimming shortened V by 0 bases and J by 4 bases, and 12 bases separated the two germline ends. The CDR3 spans 15 residues. The germline V gene has CDR1 GTSNPN and CDR2 SVGIG (reference sequence). In DNA, the CDR3 is TGTGCCTGGAGTGTAATTCAGGGGCGTAATGAAAAACTGTTTTTT. Protein sequence: CAWSVIQGRNEKLFF.

This clone was seen just once. This chain uses TRBV29-1 with TRBJ2-1; 11 bases fit TRBD2. In germline, CDR1 is SQVTM, CDR2 ANQGSEA. The V and J ends lost 8 bases and 3 bases, in that order; junction bases with no gene match: 3. The CDR3 runs 13 residues. The CDR3, as DNA: TGCAGCTTTAGCGGGAGGGGCTACAATGAGCAGTTCTTC. Amino acid sequence: CSFSGRGYNEQFF.

The genes are TRBV19 and TRBJ1-1; D possibly corresponds to TRBD1 (5 bases). V was pared by 0 bases and J by 0 bases, with 20 bases between. The CDR3 runs 19 residues. Germline CDR1 and CDR2: LNHDA and SQIVND (reference sequence). The CDR3 DNA reads TGTGCCAGTAGTATAGATCACCCAGGGTGGGAGGGGCTGAACACTGAAGCTTTCTTT. As protein: CASSIDHPGWEGLNTEAFF.

The gene calls are TRBV10-3 and TRBJ2-1; maybe TRBD2 (6 bases). The ends were cut back, 10 bases at V and 1 base at J, with 20 bases in the middle. The CDR3 runs to 16 residues. Germline CDR1 reads ENHRY; CDR2 reads SYGVKD. The CDR3, as DNA: TGTGCCAACAGAAGCCGGAGGGCCGTTTCCTACAATGAGCAGTTCTTC. Protein product: CANRSRRAVSYNEQFF.

The gene calls are TRBV2 and TRBJ1-3, with D unclear. Deletions cut 8 bases from V and 0 bases from J, with 5 bases between. The CDR3 is 12 residues long. Germline V gene lookup returns CDR1 SNHLY and CDR2 FYNNEI. The CDR3 region is CASQRSGNTIYF. CDR3 DNA: TGTGCCAGCCAGCGCTCTGGAAACACCATATATTTT.

The V and J genes are TRBV19 and TRBJ1-3; no firm D call. The CDR3 totals 14 residues. Trimming took 3 bases from V and 7 from J, leaving 13 bases between them. CDR1 LNHDA and CDR2 SQIVND come from the germline V gene (reference sequence). For the CDR3, the DNA is TGTGCCAGTAGTATTTCGGGAGGGAGGAACACCATATATTTT. Its translation is CASSISGGRNTIYF.

The chain couples TRBV7-2 to TRBJ2-3; 8 bases are shared with TRBD1. This CDR3 has 13 residues. The V gene's germline CDR1 is SGHTA and CDR2 FQGNSA. The ends lost 5 bases at V and 5 bases at J; junction bases unmatched: 3. CDR3 sequence: CASSPGGQDTQYF. Here the CDR3 DNA reads TGTGCCAGCAGCCCAGGGGGCCAAGATACGCAGTATTTT.

The V and J genes are TRBV28 and TRBJ2-1; D might be TRBD2 (6 bases). There are 11 residues in the CDR3. Per germline, CDR1 MDHEN and CDR2 SYDVKM. V lost 7 bases and J lost 9, with 10 bases in between. CDR3 DNA: TGTGCCAGCAATTCCGGGAGTGAGCAGTTCTTC. This codes for CASNSGSEQFF.

The rearrangement uses TRBV10-3 and TRBJ1-1; 11 nucleotides line up with TRBD1. Germline CDR1 ENHRY, CDR2 SYGVKD. CDR3 size: 13 residues. V was clipped by 7 bases and J by 5 bases; unmatched bases: 3. CDR3 loop: CAITGQGATEAFF. In nucleotides, the CDR3 is TGTGCCATCACCGGACAGGGGGCAACTGAAGCTTTCTTT.

A few counts support this clone. CDR3 sequence: CASSPGYSTGELFF. In DNA, the CDR3 is TGTGCCAGCAGCCCGGGATACAGCACCGGGGAGCTGTTTTTT. The rearrangement joins TRBV11-2 to TRBJ2-2; D perhaps matches TRBD2 (5 bases). CDR1 is SGHAT and CDR2 is FQNNGV in the germline V gene. V lost 5 bases and J lost 4, with 11 bases in between. This CDR3 region has 14 residues.

The CDR3: CASSPRDRADEQFF. The CDR3 DNA reads as TGTGCCAGTAGTCCCCGGGACAGGGCCGATGAGCAGTTCTTC. The genes are TRBV19 and TRBJ2-1, with 9 positions matching TRBD1. In germline, CDR1 is LNHDA, CDR2 SQIVND (reference sequence). CDR3 length: 14 amino acids. J was trimmed by 8 bases and V by 5 bases; bases with no gene match: 7.

The chain carries TRBV29-1 and TRBJ2-2, with 7 bases matching TRBD1. The CDR3 has 14 amino acids. From germline, CDR1 is SQVTM and CDR2 ANQGSEA. The V segment lost 6 bases and the J segment 1 base; nucleotides outside the gene matches: 5. The CDR3 sequence is CSVWTGLNTGELFF. The CDR3 nucleotides are TGCAGCGTCTGGACAGGATTGAACACCGGGGAGCTGTTTTTT.

This chain connects TRBV6-2 or TRBV6-3 to TRBJ2-1; 9 bases match TRBD2. CDR3 length: 15 residues. J gave up 8 bases and V 2 bases, and 7 bases lay outside the gene matches. CDR1 is MNHEY, CDR2 SVGEGT, per germline. The CDR3: CASSYLAGILDEQFF. The CDR3 region has the DNA TGTGCCAGCAGTTACCTAGCGGGAATTCTCGATGAGCAGTTCTTC.